This TCR beta chain emerged from a study of early T cells in non-severe SARS-CoV-2 infection. CDR1 and CDR2 (germline): MGHRA, YSYEKL. The CDR3 extends over 20 amino acids. V dropped 2 bases and J dropped 1; count of bases not matched to a gene: 16. A single record per CDR3 protein comes from TCRdb applying MiXCR to the 5' RACE reads. The sample has tens of thousands of distinct CDR3 sequences, 9.3% seen once. Sequencing was performed on whole blood. The chain links TRBV4-1 to TRBJ2-3, with 9 nucleotides matching TRBD2. The source is an adult who was a healthcare worker with PCR-confirmed SARS-CoV-2 infection or an uninfected control (not recorded which). CDR3 sequence: CASSQSLGRGGTPRTDTQYF. The CDR3 DNA is TGCGCCAGCAGCCAATCCCTGGGGCGGGGGGGCACTCCTCGCACAGATACGCAGTATTTT.